This TCR beta chain was identified in a study of blood T cell repertoires in COVID-19. Background on the study: The United States, Italy and Spain were the sources of the acute and convalescent COVID-19 samples. The cDNA or gDNA used as material had been derived from T cells, B-cell-depleted T cells, or PBMCs.

Repertoires were generated with immunoSEQ multiplex PCR, while TCRdb's copy carries only in-frame clones and drops some. The table has tens of thousands of clones, 86% seen once; the top ten hold roughly 14%. Germline CDR1 is SEHNR and CDR2 is FQNEAQ (reference sequence). J was trimmed by 6 bases and V by 2 bases; bases with no gene match: 0. The CDR3 totals 13 residues. Sequencing input: peripheral blood. The rearrangement joins TRBV7-9 to TRBJ2-2; 7 nucleotides align to TRBD1. The sequence was collected from a human donor in a cohort sampled during active COVID-19. In nucleotides, the CDR3 is TGTGCCAGCAGCTTACAGGGGGCCGGGGAGCTGTTTTTT. Protein sequence: CASSLQGAGELFF.